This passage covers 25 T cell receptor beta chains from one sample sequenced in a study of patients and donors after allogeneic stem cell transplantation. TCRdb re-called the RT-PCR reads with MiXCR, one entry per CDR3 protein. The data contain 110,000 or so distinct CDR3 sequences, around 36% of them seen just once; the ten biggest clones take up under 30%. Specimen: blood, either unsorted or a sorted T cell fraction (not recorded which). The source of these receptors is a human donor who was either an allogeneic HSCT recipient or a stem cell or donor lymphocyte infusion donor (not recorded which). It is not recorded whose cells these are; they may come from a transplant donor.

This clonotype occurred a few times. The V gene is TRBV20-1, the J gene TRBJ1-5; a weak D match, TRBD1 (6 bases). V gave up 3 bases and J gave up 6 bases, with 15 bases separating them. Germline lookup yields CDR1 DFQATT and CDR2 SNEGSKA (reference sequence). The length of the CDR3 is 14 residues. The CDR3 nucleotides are TGCAGTGCTAGTTTGGGGGCCGGGGTTCAGCCCCAGCATTTT. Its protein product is CSASLGAGVQPQHF.

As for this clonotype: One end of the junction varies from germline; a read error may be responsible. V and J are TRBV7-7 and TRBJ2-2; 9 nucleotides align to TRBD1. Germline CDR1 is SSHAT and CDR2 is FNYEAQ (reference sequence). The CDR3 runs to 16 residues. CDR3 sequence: CASMPRDRAYTGELFF. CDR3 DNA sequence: TGTGCTAGCATGCCCCGGGACAGGGCTTACACCGGGGAGCTGTTTTTT.

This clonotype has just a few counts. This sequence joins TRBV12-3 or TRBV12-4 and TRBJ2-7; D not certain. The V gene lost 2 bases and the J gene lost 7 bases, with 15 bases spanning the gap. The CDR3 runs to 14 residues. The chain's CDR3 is CASSLYPADPEQYF. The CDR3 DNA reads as TGTGCCAGCAGTTTATACCCGGCCGACCCGGAGCAGTACTTC.

For the CDR3, the DNA is TGCAGCGTTGATACGGGCCCAGGGATTCCGAACACCGGGGAGCTGTTTTTT. It yields the protein CSVDTGPGIPNTGELFF. The chain links TRBV29-1 to TRBJ2-2; D might be TRBD1 (5 bases). V was shortened by 3 bases and J by 0 bases, with 17 bases between the two germline ends. The germline V gene has CDR1 SQVTM and CDR2 ANQGSEA. The CDR3 runs to 17 residues.

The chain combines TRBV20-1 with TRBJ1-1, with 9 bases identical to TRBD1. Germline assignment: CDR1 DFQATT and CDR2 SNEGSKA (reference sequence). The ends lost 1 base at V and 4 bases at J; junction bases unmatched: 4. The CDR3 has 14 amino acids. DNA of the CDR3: TGCAGTGCTAGAGTAGTACAGGGGGCCACTGAAGCTTTCTTT. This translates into CSARVVQGATEAFF.

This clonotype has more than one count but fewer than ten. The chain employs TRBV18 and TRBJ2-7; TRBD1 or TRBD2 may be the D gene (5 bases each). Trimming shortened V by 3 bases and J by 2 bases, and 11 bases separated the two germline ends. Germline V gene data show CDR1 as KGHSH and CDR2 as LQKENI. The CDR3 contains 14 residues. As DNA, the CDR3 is TGTGCCAGCTCACCGTACGGGACCCCCTACGAGCAGTACTTC. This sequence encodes CASSPYGTPYEQYF.

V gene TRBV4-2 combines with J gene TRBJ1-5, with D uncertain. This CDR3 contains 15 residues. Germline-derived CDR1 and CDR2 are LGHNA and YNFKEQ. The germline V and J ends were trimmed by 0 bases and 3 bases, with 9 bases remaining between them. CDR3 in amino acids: CASSQDVAINQPQHF. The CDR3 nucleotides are TGTGCCAGCAGCCAAGATGTGGCAATCAATCAGCCCCAGCATTTT.

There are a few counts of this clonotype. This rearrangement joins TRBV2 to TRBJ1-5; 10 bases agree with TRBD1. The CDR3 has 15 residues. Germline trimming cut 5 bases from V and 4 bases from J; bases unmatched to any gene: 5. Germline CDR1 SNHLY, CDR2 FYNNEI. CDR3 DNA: TGTGCCAGCAGTTGGGACAGGGGTAGAAATCAGCCCCAGCATTTT. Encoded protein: CASSWDRGRNQPQHF.

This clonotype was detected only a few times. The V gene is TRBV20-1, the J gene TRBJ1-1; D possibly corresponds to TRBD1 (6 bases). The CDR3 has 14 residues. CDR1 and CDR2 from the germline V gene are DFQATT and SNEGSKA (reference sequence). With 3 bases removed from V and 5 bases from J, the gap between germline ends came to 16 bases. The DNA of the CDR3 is TGCAGTGCTAGGCTCAGGGGCGCGGGGACTGAAGCTTTCTTT. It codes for CSARLRGAGTEAFF.

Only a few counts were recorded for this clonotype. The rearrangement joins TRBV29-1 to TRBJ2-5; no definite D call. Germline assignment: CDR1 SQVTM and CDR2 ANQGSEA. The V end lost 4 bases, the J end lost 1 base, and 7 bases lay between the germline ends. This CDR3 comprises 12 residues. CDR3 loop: CSVAPSQETQYF. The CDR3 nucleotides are TGCAGCGTTGCGCCGAGCCAAGAGACCCAGTACTTC.

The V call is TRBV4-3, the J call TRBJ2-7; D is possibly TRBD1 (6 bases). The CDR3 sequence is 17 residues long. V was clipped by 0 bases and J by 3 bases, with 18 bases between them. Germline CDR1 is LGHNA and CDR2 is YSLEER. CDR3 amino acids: CASSQEFNWDTDYEQYF. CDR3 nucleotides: TGCGCCAGCAGCCAAGAATTTAATTGGGACACCGACTACGAGCAGTACTTC.

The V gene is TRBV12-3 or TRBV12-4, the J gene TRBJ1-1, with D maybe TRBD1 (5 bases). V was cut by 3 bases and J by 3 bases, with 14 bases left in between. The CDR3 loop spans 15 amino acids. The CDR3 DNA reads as TGTGCCAGCAGTTTCCAACCAGGGCTTCACACTGAAGCTTTCTTT. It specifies CASSFQPGLHTEAFF.

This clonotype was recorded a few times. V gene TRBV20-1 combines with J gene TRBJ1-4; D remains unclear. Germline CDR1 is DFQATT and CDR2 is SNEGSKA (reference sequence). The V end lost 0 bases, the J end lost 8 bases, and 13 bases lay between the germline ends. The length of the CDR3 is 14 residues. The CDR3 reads CSARDGRVGEKLFF. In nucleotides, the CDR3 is TGCAGTGCTAGAGATGGTAGGGTCGGCGAAAAACTGTTTTTT.

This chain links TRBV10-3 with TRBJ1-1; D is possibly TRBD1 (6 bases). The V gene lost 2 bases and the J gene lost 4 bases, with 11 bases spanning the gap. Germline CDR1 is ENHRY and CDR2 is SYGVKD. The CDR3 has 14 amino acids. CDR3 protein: CAISENRGGTEAFF. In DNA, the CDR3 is TGTGCCATCAGTGAGAACCGAGGGGGCACTGAAGCTTTCTTT.

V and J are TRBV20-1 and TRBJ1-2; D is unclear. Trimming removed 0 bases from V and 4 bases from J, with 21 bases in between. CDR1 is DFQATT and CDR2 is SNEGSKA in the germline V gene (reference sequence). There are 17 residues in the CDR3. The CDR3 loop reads CSARDLRWTGGIYGYTF. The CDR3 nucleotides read TGCAGTGCTAGAGATCTTCGATGGACGGGCGGAATCTATGGCTACACCTTC.

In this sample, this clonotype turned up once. This CDR3 is CATGGPTGELFF. CDR3 nucleotide sequence: TGTGCCACGGGGGGGCCCACCGGGGAGCTGTTTTTT. The chain carries TRBV10-3 and TRBJ2-2; the match to TRBD2 covers 8 bases. This CDR3 has 12 amino acids. The V gene's germline CDR1 is ENHRY and CDR2 SYGVKD. The V and J ends lost 10 bases and 4 bases, in that order; junction bases with no gene match: 2.

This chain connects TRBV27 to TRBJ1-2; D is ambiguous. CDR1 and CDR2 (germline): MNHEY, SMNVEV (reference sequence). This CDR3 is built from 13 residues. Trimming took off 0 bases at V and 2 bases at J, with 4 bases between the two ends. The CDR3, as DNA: TGTGCCAGCAGTTTATCGGGGAACTATGGCTACACCTTC. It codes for CASSLSGNYGYTF.

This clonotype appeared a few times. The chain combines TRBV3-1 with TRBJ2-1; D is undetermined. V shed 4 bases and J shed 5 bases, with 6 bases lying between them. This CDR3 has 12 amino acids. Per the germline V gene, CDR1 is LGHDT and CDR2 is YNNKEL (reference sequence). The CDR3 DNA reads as TGTGCCAGCAGCCTTTGGGACAATGAGCAGTTCTTC. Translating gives CASSLWDNEQFF.

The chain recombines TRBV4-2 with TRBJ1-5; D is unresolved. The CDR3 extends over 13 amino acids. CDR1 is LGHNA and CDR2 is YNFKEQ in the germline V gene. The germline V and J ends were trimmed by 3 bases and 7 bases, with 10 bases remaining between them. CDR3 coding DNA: TGTGCCAGCAGCCATGGCGGGCCCCAGCCCCAGCATTTT. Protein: CASSHGGPQPQHF.

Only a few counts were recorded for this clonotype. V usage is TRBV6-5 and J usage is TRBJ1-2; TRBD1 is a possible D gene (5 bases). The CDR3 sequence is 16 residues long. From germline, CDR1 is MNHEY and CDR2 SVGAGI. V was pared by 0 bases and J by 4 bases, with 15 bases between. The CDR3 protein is CASSYSRRGPFYGYTF. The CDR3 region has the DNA TGTGCCAGCAGTTACTCTCGGAGGGGCCCGTTCTATGGCTACACCTTC.

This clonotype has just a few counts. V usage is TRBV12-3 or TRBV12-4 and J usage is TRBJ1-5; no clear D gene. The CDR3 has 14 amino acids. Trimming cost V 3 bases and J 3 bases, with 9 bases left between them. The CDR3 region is CASSFTQYNQPQHF. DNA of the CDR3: TGTGCCAGCAGTTTTACACAGTACAATCAGCCCCAGCATTTT.

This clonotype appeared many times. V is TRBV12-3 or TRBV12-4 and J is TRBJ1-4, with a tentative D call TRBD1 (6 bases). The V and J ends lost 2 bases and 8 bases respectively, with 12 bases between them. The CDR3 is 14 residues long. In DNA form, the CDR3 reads TGTGCCAGCAGTTTACATCGGGGGCTCGAAAAACTGTTTTTT. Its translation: CASSLHRGLEKLFF.

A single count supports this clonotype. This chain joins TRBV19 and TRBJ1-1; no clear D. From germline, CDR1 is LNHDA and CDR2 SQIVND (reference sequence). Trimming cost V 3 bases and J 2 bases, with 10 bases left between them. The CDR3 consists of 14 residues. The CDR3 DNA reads TGTGCCAGTAGTATTGGAGGGAGAAACACTGAAGCTTTCTTT. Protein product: CASSIGGRNTEAFF.

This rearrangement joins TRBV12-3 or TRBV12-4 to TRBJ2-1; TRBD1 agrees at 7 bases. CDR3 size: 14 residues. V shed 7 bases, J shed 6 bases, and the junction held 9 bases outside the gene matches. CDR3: CASIFSRGFNEQFF. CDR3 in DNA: TGTGCCAGCATTTTTTCCAGGGGGTTCAATGAGCAGTTCTTC.

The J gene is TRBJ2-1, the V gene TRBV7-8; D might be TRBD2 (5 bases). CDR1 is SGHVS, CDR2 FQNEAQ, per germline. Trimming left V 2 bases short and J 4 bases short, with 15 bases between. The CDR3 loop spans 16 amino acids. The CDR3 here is CASSLMGSGRYNEQFF. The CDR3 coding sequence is TGTGCCAGCAGCTTAATGGGCAGCGGAAGATACAATGAGCAGTTCTTC.